This T cell receptor beta chain was sequenced in a study of identical twins. V gave up 6 bases and J gave up 4 bases, with 12 bases separating them. The CDR3 loop spans 12 amino acids. Germline V gene sequence: CDR1 DFQATT, CDR2 SNEGSKA (reference sequence). General study findings and limits: For out-of-frame alpha sequences shared by twins, low generation probability was in excess. Twins' excess sharing was less marked for out-of-frame beta sequences. Fewer insertions characterized abundant cord blood beta clonotypes, whereas memory repertoires showed none.

TCRdb independently ran MiXCR on the 5' RACE reads; one entry per CDR3 protein. This table has 400,000 to 600,000 distinct CDR3 sequences, under 25% appearing once. Of note for this clonotype: No antigen is known for it.

Every one of the donors was a healthy Caucasian. These sequences were also reported in another study, on yellow fever vaccine responses in identical twins.

The chain has TRBV20-1 and TRBJ2-5; D not resolved. What was sequenced was CD4+ T cells sorted from blood. The TCR originated in a woman aged 18-29 years in good health. The CDR3 loop reads CSASTNRETQYF. DNA for the CDR3: TGCAGTGCGTCAACAAACAGAGAGACCCAGTACTTC.